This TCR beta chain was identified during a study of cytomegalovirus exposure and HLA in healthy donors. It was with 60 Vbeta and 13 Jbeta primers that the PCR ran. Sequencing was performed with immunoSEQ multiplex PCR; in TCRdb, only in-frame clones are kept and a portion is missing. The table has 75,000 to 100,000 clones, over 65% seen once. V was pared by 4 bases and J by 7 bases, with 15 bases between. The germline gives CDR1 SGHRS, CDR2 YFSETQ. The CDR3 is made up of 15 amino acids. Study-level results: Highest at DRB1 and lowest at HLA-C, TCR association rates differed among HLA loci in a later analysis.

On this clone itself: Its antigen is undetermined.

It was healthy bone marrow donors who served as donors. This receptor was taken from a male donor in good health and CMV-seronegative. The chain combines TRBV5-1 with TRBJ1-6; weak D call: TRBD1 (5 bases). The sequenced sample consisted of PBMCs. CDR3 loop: CASSRGDGANSPLHF. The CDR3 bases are TGCGCCAGCAGCCGGGGGGACGGGGCCAATTCACCCCTCCACTTT.